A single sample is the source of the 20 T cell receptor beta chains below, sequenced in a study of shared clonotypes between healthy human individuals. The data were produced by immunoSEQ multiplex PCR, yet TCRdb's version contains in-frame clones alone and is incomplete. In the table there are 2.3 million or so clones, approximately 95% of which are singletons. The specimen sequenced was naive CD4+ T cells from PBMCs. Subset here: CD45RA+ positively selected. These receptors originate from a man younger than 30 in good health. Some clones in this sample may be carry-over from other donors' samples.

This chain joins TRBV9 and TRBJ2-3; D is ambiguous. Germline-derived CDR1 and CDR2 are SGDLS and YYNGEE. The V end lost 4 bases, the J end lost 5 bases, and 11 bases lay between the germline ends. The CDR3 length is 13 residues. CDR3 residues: CASSSLSEDTQYF. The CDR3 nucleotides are TGTGCCAGCAGCTCGCTTTCAGAAGATACGCAGTATTTT.

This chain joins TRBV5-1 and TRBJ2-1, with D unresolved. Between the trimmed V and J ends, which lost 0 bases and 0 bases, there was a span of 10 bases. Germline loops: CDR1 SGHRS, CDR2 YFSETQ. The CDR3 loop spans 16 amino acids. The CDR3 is CASSLGGTNSYNEQFF. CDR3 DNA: TGCGCCAGCAGCTTGGGGGGAACAAACTCCTACAATGAGCAGTTCTTC.

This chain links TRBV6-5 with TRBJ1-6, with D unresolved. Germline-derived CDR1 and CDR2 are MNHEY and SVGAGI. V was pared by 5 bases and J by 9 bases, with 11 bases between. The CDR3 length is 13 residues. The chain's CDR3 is CASSKLKSSPLHF. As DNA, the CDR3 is TGTGCCAGCAGTAAACTAAAGAGTTCACCCCTCCACTTT.

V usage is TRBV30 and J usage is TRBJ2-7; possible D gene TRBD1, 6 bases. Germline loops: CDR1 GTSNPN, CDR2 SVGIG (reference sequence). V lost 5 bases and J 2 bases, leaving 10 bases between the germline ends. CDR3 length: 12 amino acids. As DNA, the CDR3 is TGTGCCTGGGGAGGACAGCCCTACGAGCAGTACTTC. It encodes CAWGGQPYEQYF.

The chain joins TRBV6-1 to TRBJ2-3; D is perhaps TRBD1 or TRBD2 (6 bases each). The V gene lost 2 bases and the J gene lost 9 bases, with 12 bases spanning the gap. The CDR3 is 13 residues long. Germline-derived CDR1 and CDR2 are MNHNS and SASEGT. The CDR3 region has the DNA TGTGCCAGCAGTGAAAGGGGGGCTGAAACGCAGTATTTT. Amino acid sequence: CASSERGAETQYF.

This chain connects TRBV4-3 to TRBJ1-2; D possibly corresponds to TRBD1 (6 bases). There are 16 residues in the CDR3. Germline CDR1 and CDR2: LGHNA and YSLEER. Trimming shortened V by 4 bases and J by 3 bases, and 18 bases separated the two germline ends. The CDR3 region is CASSPGPRDTYYGYTF. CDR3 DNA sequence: TGCGCCAGCAGCCCAGGCCCCAGGGACACGTACTATGGCTACACCTTC.

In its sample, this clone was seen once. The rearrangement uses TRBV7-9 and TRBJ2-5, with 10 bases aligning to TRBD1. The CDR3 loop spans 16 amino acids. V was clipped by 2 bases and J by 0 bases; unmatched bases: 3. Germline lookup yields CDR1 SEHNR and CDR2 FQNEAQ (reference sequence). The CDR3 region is CASSLPGQGYQETQYF. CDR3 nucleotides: TGTGCCAGCAGCTTACCGGGACAGGGGTACCAAGAGACCCAGTACTTC. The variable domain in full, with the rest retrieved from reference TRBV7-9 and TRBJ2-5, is DTGVSQNPRHKITKRGQNVTFRCDPISEHNRLYWYRQTLGQGPEFLTYFQNEAQLEKSRLLSDRFSAERPKGSFSTLEIQRTEQGDSAMYLCASSLPGQGYQETQYFGPGTRLLVL.

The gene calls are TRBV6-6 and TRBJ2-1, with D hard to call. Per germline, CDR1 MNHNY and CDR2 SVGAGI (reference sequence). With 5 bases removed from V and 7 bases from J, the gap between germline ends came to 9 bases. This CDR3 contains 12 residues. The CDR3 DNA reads TGTGCCAGCAGTCCCGTTTTGAATGAGCAGTTCTTC. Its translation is CASSPVLNEQFF.

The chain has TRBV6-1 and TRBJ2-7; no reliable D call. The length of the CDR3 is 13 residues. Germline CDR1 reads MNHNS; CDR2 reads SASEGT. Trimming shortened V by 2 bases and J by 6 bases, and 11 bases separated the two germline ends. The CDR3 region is CASSEFSGVEQYF. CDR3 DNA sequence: TGTGCCAGCAGTGAATTTTCCGGTGTCGAGCAGTACTTC.

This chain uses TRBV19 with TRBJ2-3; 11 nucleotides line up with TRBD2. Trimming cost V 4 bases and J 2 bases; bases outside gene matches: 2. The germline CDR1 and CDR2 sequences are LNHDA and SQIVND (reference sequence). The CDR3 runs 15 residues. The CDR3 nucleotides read TGTGCCAGTAGTAAACTAGCGGGAGCCACAGATACGCAGTATTTT. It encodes CASSKLAGATDTQYF.

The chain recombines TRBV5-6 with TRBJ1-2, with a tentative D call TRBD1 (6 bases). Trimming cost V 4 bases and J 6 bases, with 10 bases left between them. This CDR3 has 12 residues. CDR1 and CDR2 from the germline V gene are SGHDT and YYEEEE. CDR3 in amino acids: CASSINRDGYTF. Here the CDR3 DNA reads TGTGCCAGCAGCATAAACAGGGATGGCTACACCTTC. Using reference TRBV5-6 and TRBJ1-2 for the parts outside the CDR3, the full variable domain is DAGVTQSPTHLIKTRGQQVTLRCSPKSGHDTVSWYQQALGQGPQFIFQYYEEEERQRGNFPDRFSGHQFPNYSSELNVNALLLGDSALYLCASSINRDGYTFGSGTRLTVV.

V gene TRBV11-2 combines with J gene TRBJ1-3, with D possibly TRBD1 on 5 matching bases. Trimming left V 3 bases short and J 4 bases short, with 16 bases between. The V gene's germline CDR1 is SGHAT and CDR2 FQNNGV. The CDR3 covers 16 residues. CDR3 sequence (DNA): TGTGCCAGCAGCTTTATTGTTCAGGGTCCCGGAAACACCATATATTTT. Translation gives CASSFIVQGPGNTIYF.

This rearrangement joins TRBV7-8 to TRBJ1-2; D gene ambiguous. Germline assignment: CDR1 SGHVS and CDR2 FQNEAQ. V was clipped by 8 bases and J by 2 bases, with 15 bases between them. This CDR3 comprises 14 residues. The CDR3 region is CASRQAPGNYGYTF. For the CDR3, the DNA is TGTGCCAGCCGACAAGCCCCAGGAAACTATGGCTACACCTTC.

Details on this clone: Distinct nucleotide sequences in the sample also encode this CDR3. The CDR3 sequence is CASSLGPAQETQYF. The CDR3 DNA is TGTGCCAGCAGCTTAGGGCCCGCCCAGGAGACCCAGTACTTC. The chain is built from TRBV7-2 and TRBJ2-5; D not resolved. CDR1 is SGHTA, CDR2 FQGNSA, per germline. The CDR3 covers 14 residues. V was clipped by 1 base and J by 5 bases, with 11 bases between them.

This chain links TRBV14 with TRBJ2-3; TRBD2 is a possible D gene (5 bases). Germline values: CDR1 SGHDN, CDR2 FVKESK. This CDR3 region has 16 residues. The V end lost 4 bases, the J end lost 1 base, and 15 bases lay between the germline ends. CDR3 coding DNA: TGTGCCAGCAGCCCCGGGGTGCACCTCGGCACAGATACGCAGTATTTT. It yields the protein CASSPGVHLGTDTQYF.

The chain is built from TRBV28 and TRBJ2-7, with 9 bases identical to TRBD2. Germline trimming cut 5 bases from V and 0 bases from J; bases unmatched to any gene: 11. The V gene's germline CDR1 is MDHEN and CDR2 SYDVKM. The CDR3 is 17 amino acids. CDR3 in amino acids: CASSAGGRDGNSYEQYF. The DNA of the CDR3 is TGTGCCAGCAGTGCGGGGGGGAGGGACGGCAACTCCTACGAGCAGTACTTC.

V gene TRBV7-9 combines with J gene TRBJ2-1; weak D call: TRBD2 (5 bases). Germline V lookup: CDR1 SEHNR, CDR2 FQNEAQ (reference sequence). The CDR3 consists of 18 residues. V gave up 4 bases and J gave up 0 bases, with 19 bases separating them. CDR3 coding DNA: TGTGCCAGCAGCTCGAGGCCTTTATCGGGGAGCTCCTACAATGAGCAGTTCTTC. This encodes CASSSRPLSGSSYNEQFF.

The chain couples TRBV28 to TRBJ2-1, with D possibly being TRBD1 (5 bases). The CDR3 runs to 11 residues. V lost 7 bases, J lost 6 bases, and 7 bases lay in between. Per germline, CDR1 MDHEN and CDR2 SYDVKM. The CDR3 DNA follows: TGTGCCAGCATCAGGGCCAATGAGCAGTTCTTC. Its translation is CASIRANEQFF.

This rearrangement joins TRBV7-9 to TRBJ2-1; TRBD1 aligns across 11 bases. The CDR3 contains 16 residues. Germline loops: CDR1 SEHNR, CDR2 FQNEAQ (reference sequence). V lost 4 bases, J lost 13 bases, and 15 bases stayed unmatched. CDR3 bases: TGTGCCAGCAGCTATTCATACGGGACAGGGGGAATGGGACAGTTCTTC. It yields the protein CASSYSYGTGGMGQFF.

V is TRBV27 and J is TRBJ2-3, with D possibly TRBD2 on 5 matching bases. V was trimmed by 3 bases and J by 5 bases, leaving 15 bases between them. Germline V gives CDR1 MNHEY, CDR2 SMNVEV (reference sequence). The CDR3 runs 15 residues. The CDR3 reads CASSFSSVNGDTQYF. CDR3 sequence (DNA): TGTGCCAGCAGTTTTAGTAGCGTTAACGGAGATACGCAGTATTTT.